This TCR beta chain is drawn from a study of T cells in Graves' hyperthyroidism and ophthalmopathy. Regarding the study as a whole: Most thyroid clonotypes that were expanded above 0.001 also turned up in blood.

For Graves' hyperthyroidism to be stable, ophthalmopathy could not progress within 18 months. Of note for this clonotype: Its cognate antigen is unknown.

The junction had 11 bases not matched to a gene; V was cut back by 7 bases and J by 6 bases. CDR1 and CDR2 from the germline V gene are DFQATT and SNEGSKA (reference sequence). The CDR3 runs 13 residues. Using RNA transcripts as the source, TCR beta CDR3 regions were amplified. The primer set for the first-round RT-PCR of the TCR CDR3 was HTBI. TCRdb reprocessed the multiplex PCR reads via MiXCR and lists one record per CDR3 protein. The data contain tens of thousands of distinct CDR3 sequences, approximately 58% of them singletons. This rearrangement joins TRBV20-1 to TRBJ2-7; 8 bases match TRBD2. The source of this sequence is a man between 18 and 35 years old with Graves' hyperthyroidism. The sequencing input was peripheral blood or thyroid tissue (not recorded which). Here the CDR3 reads CSVQTSDVGEQYF. The CDR3 coding sequence is TGCAGTGTCCAGACTAGCGACGTGGGCGAGCAGTACTTC.